These 28 T cell receptor beta chains were all obtained from the same sample, sequenced in a study of graft-versus-host responses after intestinal transplantation. Profiled with immunoSEQ multiplex PCR; TCRdb holds only in-frame clones, not every one. The top ten hold roughly 1.2% of the sample, which has around 100,000 clones, roughly 93% seen once. These receptors are not linked to any known antigen. Sequencing used unstimulated CD8+ T cells sorted from spleen or lymph node cells, obtained before intestinal transplant. These TCRs come from a human donor who received an intestinal transplant.

The chain links TRBV5-6 to TRBJ2-7, with TRBD1 matching 9 bases. CDR1 SGHDT and CDR2 YYEEEE come from the germline V gene. V lost 5 bases and J lost 5; bases outside the gene matches: 8. There are 14 residues in the CDR3. The CDR3 DNA follows: TGTGCCAGCAGGCATCGCACAGGGGGCGACGAGCAGTACTTC. It is translated as CASRHRTGGDEQYF.

The genes are TRBV7-8 and TRBJ1-5; no reliable D call. V lost 4 bases and J 9 bases, leaving 13 bases between the germline ends. The CDR3 totals 13 residues. Germline loops: CDR1 SGHVS, CDR2 FQNEAQ. The CDR3 reads CASSSTQYRPQHF. The CDR3 DNA reads TGTGCCAGCAGCTCGACCCAATATCGGCCCCAGCATTTT. The entire variable domain, with the rest obtained from reference TRBV7-8 and TRBJ1-5, is as follows: GAGVSQSPRYKVAKRGQDVALRCDPISGHVSLFWYQQALGQGPEFLTYFQNEAQLDKSGLPSDRFFAERPEGSVSTLKIQRTQQEDSAVYLCASSSTQYRPQHFGDGTRLSIL.

The chain carries TRBV27 and TRBJ1-5; 10 nucleotides line up with TRBD1. CDR1 and CDR2 from the germline V gene are MNHEY and SMNVEV (reference sequence). J was trimmed by 5 bases and V by 6 bases; bases with no gene match: 4. CDR3 size: 14 residues. CDR3 DNA sequence: TGTGCCAGCAGCTCCGGACAGGGGGATCAGCCCCAGCATTTT. The encoded protein is CASSSGQGDQPQHF.

J is TRBJ2-2 and V is TRBV5-8; D might be TRBD2 (6 bases). V was trimmed by 2 bases and J by 5 bases, leaving 7 bases between them. The CDR3 totals 13 residues. Germline CDR1 reads SGHTS; CDR2 reads YDEGEE. Written as DNA, the CDR3 is TGTGCCAGCAGCTTCCGGGGGACCGGGGAGCTGTTTTTT. As protein: CASSFRGTGELFF.

This clone was recorded once. V and J are TRBV19 and TRBJ2-7, with TRBD1 matching over 8 bases. Germline V lookup: CDR1 LNHDA, CDR2 SQIVND (reference sequence). Unmatched junction bases numbered 6, after V lost 5 bases and J lost 3 bases. This CDR3 is built from 14 residues. CDR3 loop: CASSPATGGYEQYF. The DNA of the CDR3 is TGTGCCAGTAGTCCGGCCACAGGGGGCTACGAGCAGTACTTC.

This clone was observed once. J is TRBJ2-1 and V is TRBV12-5; D might be TRBD2 (5 bases). Germline assignment: CDR1 LGHNT and CDR2 FRNRAP. Between the trimmed V and J ends, which lost 3 bases and 0 bases, there was a span of 18 bases. This CDR3 contains 18 residues. The CDR3 region has the DNA TGTGCTAGTGGTTTCCCTGGACGGGTAGCGAGCTCCTACAATGAGCAGTTCTTC. Its translation is CASGFPGRVASSYNEQFF. Drawing the rest from reference TRBV12-5 and TRBJ2-1, the complete variable domain is DARVTQTPRHKVTEMGQEVTMRCQPILGHNTVFWYRQTMMQGLELLAYFRNRAPLDDSGMPKDRFSAEMPDATLATLKIQPSEPRDSAVYFCASGFPGRVASSYNEQFFGPGTRLTVL.

This chain connects TRBV29-1 to TRBJ2-2, with D possibly being TRBD1 or TRBD2 (5 bases each). V gave up 6 bases and J gave up 2 bases, with 10 bases separating them. The germline gives CDR1 SQVTM, CDR2 ANQGSEA. The CDR3 runs 13 residues. CDR3 in DNA: TGCAGCGTGGGGACCGTAAACACCGGGGAGCTGTTTTTT. Its translation is CSVGTVNTGELFF.

The chain has TRBV13 and TRBJ2-7; a possible D gene is TRBD2 (6 bases). Trimming removed 3 bases from V and 5 bases from J, with 8 bases in between. Looked up from germline, CDR1 is PRHDT and CDR2 is FYEKMQ (reference sequence). The CDR3 loop spans 12 amino acids. The CDR3 sequence: CASSFSGDEQYF. The CDR3 bases are TGTGCCAGCAGCTTTTCGGGGGACGAGCAGTACTTC. Variable domain in full (rest from reference TRBV13 and TRBJ2-7): AAGVIQSPRHLIKEKRETATLKCYPIPRHDTVYWYQQGPGQDPQFLISFYEKMQSDKGSIPDRFSAQQFSDYHSELNMSSLELGDSALYFCASSFSGDEQYFGPGTRLTVT.

The V and J genes are TRBV11-2 and TRBJ2-1, with 12 bases that match TRBD1. Unmatched junction bases numbered 4, after V lost 5 bases and J lost 8 bases. This CDR3 has 14 residues. Germline CDR1 is SGHAT and CDR2 is FQNNGV. In DNA, the CDR3 is TGTGCCAGCAGCCTGGGACAGGGGGCTTATGAGCAGTTCTTC. Protein: CASSLGQGAYEQFF.

This clone was found once. The sample holds other DNA sequences that translate to the same CDR3. V usage is TRBV6-5 and J usage is TRBJ2-2; D may correspond to TRBD1 or TRBD2 (5 bases each). CDR3 length: 13 amino acids. Trimming removed 2 bases at V and 5 bases at J, with 6 bases between. The germline V gene has CDR1 MNHEY and CDR2 SVGAGI. CDR3 in amino acids: CASSYGGTGELFF. In DNA form, the CDR3 reads TGTGCCAGCAGTTACGGGGGAACCGGGGAGCTGTTTTTT.

V gene TRBV30 combines with J gene TRBJ1-1; perhaps TRBD1 as D (5 bases). The V gene lost 4 bases and the J gene lost 6 bases, with 18 bases spanning the gap. Germline V lookup: CDR1 GTSNPN, CDR2 SVGIG (reference sequence). CDR3 length: 14 amino acids. The CDR3: CAWNLVLGEAEAFF. DNA of the CDR3: TGTGCCTGGAATCTTGTCTTGGGGGAGGCTGAAGCTTTCTTT.

CDR3 in amino acids: CASSEPLAGEQETQYF. The CDR3 DNA reads as TGTGCCAGCAGTGAACCTCTAGCGGGGGAACAAGAGACCCAGTACTTC. The rearrangement joins TRBV2 to TRBJ2-5, with 10 positions matching TRBD2. The ends lost 2 bases at V and 2 bases at J; junction bases unmatched: 5. The CDR3 covers 16 residues. The germline V gene encodes CDR1 SNHLY and CDR2 FYNNEI.

The V and J genes are TRBV28 and TRBJ2-7; 10 bases match TRBD2. Germline V gene sequence: CDR1 MDHEN, CDR2 SYDVKM. J lost 4 bases, V lost 4 bases, and 7 bases had no gene match. This CDR3 contains 15 residues. The CDR3 DNA follows: TGTGCCAGCAGTTCCCTAGCGGGGGCCCTATACGAGCAGTACTTC. Its protein is CASSSLAGALYEQYF.

V gene TRBV29-1 combines with J gene TRBJ2-3; 7 nucleotides line up with TRBD2. Germline CDR1 reads SQVTM; CDR2 reads ANQGSEA. The trim removed 5 bases at V and 4 bases at J, leaving 3 bases unmatched. CDR3 size: 12 residues. The CDR3 DNA reads TGCAGCGTTCCGGGGAGGGCAGATACGCAGTATTTT. Its protein is CSVPGRADTQYF.

The chain has TRBV6-1 and TRBJ1-5; 8 bases line up with TRBD1. Germline CDR1 and CDR2: MNHNS and SASEGT. The length of the CDR3 is 15 residues. V lost 4 bases to trimming and J lost 6 bases; unmatched junction nucleotides: 8. Here the CDR3 reads CASSGTGNGRQPQHF. DNA for the CDR3: TGTGCCAGCAGTGGGACAGGGAATGGACGTCAGCCCCAGCATTTT.

This clone was observed once. Other DNA sequences in the sample encode the same CDR3. The V call is TRBV9, the J call TRBJ2-7, with D unclear. The CDR3 has 14 amino acids. Trimming pared 0 bases from V and 1 base from J, leaving 8 bases between. Germline CDR1 and CDR2: SGDLS and YYNGEE. The CDR3 protein is CASSVEDGSYEQYF. The CDR3 coding sequence is TGTGCCAGCAGCGTAGAGGACGGTTCCTACGAGCAGTACTTC. The variable domain in full, completed from reference TRBV9 and TRBJ2-7, reads DSGVTQTPKHLITATGQRVTLRCSPRSGDLSVYWYQQSLDQGLQFLIQYYNGEERAKGNILERFSAQQFPDLHSELNLSSLELGDSALYFCASSVEDGSYEQYFGPGTRLTVT.

This chain connects TRBV14 to TRBJ2-7, with 8 bases that match TRBD2. V trimming: 3 bases; J trimming: 4 bases; junction bases outside the gene matches: 8. Germline-derived CDR1 and CDR2 are SGHDN and FVKESK. The CDR3 covers 15 residues. The CDR3 sequence is CASSHGRGGPYEQYF. The CDR3 DNA is TGTGCCAGCAGCCACGGCCGGGGGGGCCCTTACGAGCAGTACTTC.

This clone was recorded once. The chain carries TRBV13 and TRBJ2-7; 10 bases line up with TRBD1. J was trimmed by 2 bases and V by 5 bases; bases with no gene match: 12. The CDR3 is 17 amino acids. Germline CDR1 is PRHDT and CDR2 is FYEKMQ (reference sequence). The CDR3 nucleotides read TGTGCCAGCAGCATCCGGGACAGGGGTTTACTACCCTACGAGCAGTACTTC. This codes for CASSIRDRGLLPYEQYF.

The chain couples TRBV30 to TRBJ1-3; no definite D call. Germline V CDR1 and CDR2: GTSNPN, SVGIG (reference sequence). This CDR3 is 14 amino acids long. Trimming took 4 bases from V and 8 from J, leaving 18 bases between them. DNA for the CDR3: TGTGCCTGGAACAGAAAAATGGATTCGGACACCATATATTTT. It codes for CAWNRKMDSDTIYF.

The V call is TRBV5-1, the J call TRBJ2-7, with 9 bases matching TRBD1. The CDR3 contains 14 residues. The trim removed 2 bases at V and 4 bases at J, leaving 4 bases unmatched. Germline CDR1 reads SGHRS; CDR2 reads YFSETQ. The CDR3 nucleotides read TGCGCCAGCAGCTTTACAGGGGGCGAGTACGAGCAGTACTTC. This codes for CASSFTGGEYEQYF. The full variable domain, with the rest looked up from reference TRBV5-1 and TRBJ2-7, is KAGVTQTPRYLIKTRGQQVTLSCSPISGHRSVSWYQQTPGQGLQFLFEYFSETQRNKGNFPGRFSGRQFSNSRSEMNVSTLELGDSALYLCASSFTGGEYEQYFGPGTRLTVT.

J is TRBJ1-1 and V is TRBV19, with TRBD1 identical over 11 bases. This CDR3 spans 15 amino acids. V shed 5 bases, J shed 3 bases, and the junction held 5 bases outside the gene matches. Per germline, CDR1 LNHDA and CDR2 SQIVND (reference sequence). This CDR3 reads CASSYGQGAHTEAFF. The CDR3 DNA is TGTGCCAGTAGTTACGGACAGGGGGCGCACACTGAAGCTTTCTTT. Complete variable domain (other parts from reference TRBV19 and TRBJ1-1): DGGITQSPKYLFRKEGQNVTLSCEQNLNHDAMYWYRQDPGQGLRLIYYSQIVNDFQKGDIAEGYSVSREKKESFPLTVTSAQKNPTAFYLCASSYGQGAHTEAFFGQGTRLTVV.

The gene calls are TRBV27 and TRBJ2-3, with 8 nucleotides matching TRBD2. The trim removed 1 base at V and 1 base at J, leaving 7 bases unmatched. This CDR3 contains 17 residues. Germline lookup yields CDR1 MNHEY and CDR2 SMNVEV (reference sequence). The chain's CDR3 is CASSLWGGGGRTDTQYF. CDR3 nucleotides: TGTGCCAGCAGTTTATGGGGCGGCGGGGGGCGCACAGATACGCAGTATTTT.

The chain couples TRBV2 to TRBJ2-5; D unresolved. This CDR3 has 13 amino acids. Trimming left V 8 bases short and J 2 bases short, with 12 bases between. Germline V gene data show CDR1 as SNHLY and CDR2 as FYNNEI. The CDR3 reads CASLSEHQETQYF. The CDR3 bases are TGTGCCAGCCTTTCCGAACATCAAGAGACCCAGTACTTC.

V gene TRBV4-1 combines with J gene TRBJ2-3, with D perhaps given as TRBD1 or TRBD2 (5 bases each). The V gene's germline CDR1 is MGHRA and CDR2 YSYEKL. This CDR3 contains 15 residues. The V end was cut by 8 bases, the J end by 0 bases, with 15 bases between. The CDR3 region has the DNA TGCGCCAGCTCAGCCGGGACCCGTAGCACAGATACGCAGTATTTT. This encodes CASSAGTRSTDTQYF.

The rearrangement uses TRBV4-1 and TRBJ1-5; unclear D gene. The CDR3 extends over 15 amino acids. Looked up from germline, CDR1 is MGHRA and CDR2 is YSYEKL. V was clipped by 1 base and J by 0 bases, with 7 bases between them. The DNA of the CDR3 is TGCGCCAGCAGCCAAGTGCCCTATAGCAATCAGCCCCAGCATTTT. Translation: CASSQVPYSNQPQHF.

This clone showed up just once. The rearrangement joins TRBV10-3 to TRBJ2-2; TRBD1 might be the D (5 bases). Trimming pared 2 bases from V and 3 bases from J, leaving 16 bases between. Germline assignment: CDR1 ENHRY and CDR2 SYGVKD. The CDR3 length is 17 residues. The CDR3 sequence is CAISEPRETDYTGELFF. The CDR3, as DNA: TGTGCCATCAGTGAGCCCAGGGAAACTGATTACACCGGGGAGCTGTTTTTT.

The chain carries TRBV15 and TRBJ1-2; D call uncertain. Germline V gives CDR1 LNHNV, CDR2 YYDKDF (reference sequence). This CDR3 comprises 15 residues. V lost 1 base and J 1 base, leaving 10 bases between the germline ends. DNA for the CDR3: TGTGCCACCAGCAGAGCCGGGGATTATAACTATGGCTACACCTTC. Translated: CATSRAGDYNYGYTF.

The gene calls are TRBV6-1 and TRBJ1-6; D gene unclear. Trimming removed 7 bases from V and 0 bases from J, with 10 bases in between. CDR1 MNHNS and CDR2 SASEGT come from the germline V gene. The CDR3 loop spans 15 amino acids. The CDR3: CASTSDFSYNSPLHF. CDR3 DNA: TGTGCCAGCACCTCGGACTTCTCCTATAATTCACCCCTCCACTTT.